This is a list of T cell receptor beta chains from one sample in a study of shared clonotypes between healthy human individuals. The repertoire was sequenced with immunoSEQ multiplex PCR; TCRdb's copy has only in-frame clones and lacks some. The profile shows 1,400,000 or so clones, around 98.5% of them singletons. Sequenced material: naive CD4+ T cells sorted from blood. These TCRs come from a man under 40 in good health. Both conserved end residues are part of each CDR3. Each record gives: CDR3 protein, CDR3 DNA, J gene, CDR3 length, D gene, clone size, V gene. A D gene is named only where the DNA matches it firmly. Only some rows state a clone size, as once, few, many or a class for expanded clones.

CDR3 protein: CASSQVLDSAEAFF
CDR3 DNA: TGTGCCAGCAGCCAAGTTCTCGACTCCGCTGAAGCTTTCTTT
J gene: TRBJ1-1
CDR3 length: 14
D gene: NA
clone size: NA
V gene: TRBV4-2

CDR3 protein: CASEGTGELFF
CDR3 DNA: TGTGCCAGCGAGGGAACCGGGGAGCTGTTTTTT
J gene: TRBJ2-2
CDR3 length: 11
D gene: NA
clone size: NA
V gene: TRBV28

CDR3 protein: CASSYDGFRNTEAFF
CDR3 DNA: TGTGCCAGCAGTTACGACGGCTTCCGGAACACTGAAGCTTTCTTT
J gene: TRBJ1-1
CDR3 length: 15
D gene: NA
clone size: NA
V gene: TRBV6-5

CDR3 protein: CASRGAGLGAKNIQYF
CDR3 DNA: TGTGCCAGCAGGGGTGCGGGTCTGGGGGCCAAAAACATTCAGTACTTC
J gene: TRBJ2-4
CDR3 length: 16
D gene: NA
clone size: once
V gene: TRBV7-9

CDR3 protein: CASSLVILAGQYF
CDR3 DNA: TGTGCCAGCAGCTTGGTGATCCTGGCGGGGCAGTACTTC
J gene: TRBJ2-7
CDR3 length: 13
D gene: NA
clone size: NA
V gene: TRBV5-5

CDR3 protein: CASSPGGGTYSGANVLTF
CDR3 DNA: TGTGCCAGCAGCCCCGGGGGGGGGACCTACTCTGGGGCCAACGTCCTGACTTTC
J gene: TRBJ2-6
CDR3 length: 18
D gene: TRBD2
clone size: NA
V gene: TRBV5-4

CDR3 protein: CASSLIQTQEQYF
CDR3 DNA: TGTGCCAGCAGCTTGATACAAACGCAAGAGCAGTACTTC
J gene: TRBJ2-7
CDR3 length: 13
D gene: NA
clone size: NA
V gene: TRBV5-4

CDR3 protein: CASSLVRRSSGAIYEQYF
CDR3 DNA: TGTGCCAGCAGCTTGGTTCGGCGGAGTAGCGGGGCAATCTACGAGCAGTACTTC
J gene: TRBJ2-7
CDR3 length: 18
D gene: TRBD2
clone size: NA
V gene: TRBV5-4

CDR3 protein: CASSLGGLAGVDEQYF
CDR3 DNA: TGCGCCAGCAGCCTGGGGGGACTAGCGGGAGTCGACGAGCAGTACTTC
J gene: TRBJ2-7
CDR3 length: 16
D gene: TRBD2
clone size: NA
V gene: TRBV5-1

CDR3 protein: CAISEYRIEETQYF
CDR3 DNA: TGTGCCATCAGCGAATACAGGATTGAAGAGACCCAGTACTTC
J gene: TRBJ2-5
CDR3 length: 14
D gene: NA
clone size: NA
V gene: TRBV10-3

CDR3 protein: CASSPTGPLSEQYF
CDR3 DNA: TGTGCCAGCAGCCCGACGGGGCCCTTGAGCGAGCAGTACTTC
J gene: TRBJ2-7
CDR3 length: 14
D gene: NA
clone size: NA
V gene: TRBV7-2

CDR3 protein: CASSPPGLAGNEQFF
CDR3 DNA: TGTGCCAGCTCACCACCGGGACTAGCAGGGAATGAGCAGTTCTTC
J gene: TRBJ2-1
CDR3 length: 15
D gene: TRBD2
clone size: NA
V gene: TRBV18

CDR3 protein: CASSTQENSNQPQHF
CDR3 DNA: TGTGCCAGCAGTACACAGGAGAATAGCAATCAGCCCCAGCATTTT
J gene: TRBJ1-5
CDR3 length: 15
D gene: NA
clone size: NA
V gene: TRBV6-5

CDR3 protein: CASSRQRNYEQYF
CDR3 DNA: TGTGCCAGCAGCCGACAGCGCAACTACGAGCAGTACTTC
J gene: TRBJ2-7
CDR3 length: 13
D gene: NA
clone size: once
V gene: TRBV6-5

CDR3 protein: CASSDTGPQHF
CDR3 DNA: TGTGCCAGCAGCGACACAGGGCCCCAGCATTTT
J gene: TRBJ1-5
CDR3 length: 11
D gene: NA
clone size: NA
V gene: TRBV7-9

CDR3 protein: CASSLVAGSSTDTQYF
CDR3 DNA: TGTGCCAGCAGCTTAGTGGCGGGCTCTAGCACAGATACGCAGTATTTT
J gene: TRBJ2-3
CDR3 length: 16
D gene: NA
clone size: NA
V gene: TRBV7-2

CDR3 protein: CASSPLAGSTDTQYF
CDR3 DNA: TGTGCCAGCAGCCCTCTAGCGGGATCCACAGATACGCAGTATTTT
J gene: TRBJ2-3
CDR3 length: 15
D gene: TRBD2
clone size: NA
V gene: TRBV7-3

CDR3 protein: CASSYRGGNYGYTF
CDR3 DNA: TGTGCCAGCAGTTACCGCGGCGGGAACTATGGCTACACCTTC
J gene: TRBJ1-2
CDR3 length: 14
D gene: NA
clone size: NA
V gene: TRBV6-6

CDR3 protein: CASSQDQAAGELFF
CDR3 DNA: TGCGCCAGCAGCCAAGACCAGGCCGCCGGGGAGCTGTTTTTT
J gene: TRBJ2-2
CDR3 length: 14
D gene: NA
clone size: NA
V gene: TRBV4-3

CDR3 protein: CASSSNPGQGTYNEQFF
CDR3 DNA: TGTGCCAGCAGTTCGAACCCGGGACAGGGTACCTACAATGAGCAGTTCTTC
J gene: TRBJ2-1
CDR3 length: 17
D gene: TRBD1
clone size: NA
V gene: TRBV28

CDR3 protein: CASSMLTSGANVLTF
CDR3 DNA: TGTGCCAGTAGTATGCTAACTTCTGGGGCCAACGTCCTGACTTTC
J gene: TRBJ2-6
CDR3 length: 15
D gene: NA
clone size: NA
V gene: TRBV19

CDR3 protein: CASSLSTGSQPSEQYF
CDR3 DNA: TGTGCCAGCAGTTTGTCGACAGGGTCGCAACCCTCCGAGCAGTACTTC
J gene: TRBJ2-7
CDR3 length: 16
D gene: TRBD1
clone size: NA
V gene: TRBV28

CDR3 protein: CASTLMGVTDTQYF
CDR3 DNA: TGTGCCAGCACCTTAATGGGAGTCACAGATACGCAGTATTTT
J gene: TRBJ2-3
CDR3 length: 14
D gene: NA
clone size: NA
V gene: TRBV2

CDR3 protein: CASSLTGRAYEQYF
CDR3 DNA: TGTGCCAGCAGCTTAACGGGACGAGCCTACGAGCAGTACTTC
J gene: TRBJ2-7
CDR3 length: 14
D gene: NA
clone size: NA
V gene: TRBV7-3

CDR3 protein: CASSRLTSGNYEQYF
CDR3 DNA: TGTGCCAGCAGCCGATTGACTAGCGGCAATTACGAGCAGTACTTC
J gene: TRBJ2-7
CDR3 length: 15
D gene: TRBD2
clone size: NA
V gene: TRBV7-9

CDR3 protein: CASSLRSGREGYTF
CDR3 DNA: TGCGCCAGCAGCTTGCGTTCCGGGCGAGAGGGCTACACCTTC
J gene: TRBJ1-2
CDR3 length: 14
D gene: NA
clone size: few
V gene: TRBV5-1

CDR3 protein: CASGAQGPDTQYF
CDR3 DNA: TGCGCCAGCGGAGCCCAGGGACCAGATACGCAGTATTTT
J gene: TRBJ2-3
CDR3 length: 13
D gene: NA
clone size: NA
V gene: TRBV5-1

CDR3 protein: CASSLASPSGELFF
CDR3 DNA: TGTGCCAGCAGCTTAGCTAGTCCGTCCGGGGAGCTGTTTTTT
J gene: TRBJ2-2
CDR3 length: 14
D gene: NA
clone size: NA
V gene: TRBV7-9

CDR3 protein: CASSLGLAGNYEQYF
CDR3 DNA: TGTGCCAGCAGCTTGGGACTAGCGGGGAACTACGAGCAGTACTTC
J gene: TRBJ2-7
CDR3 length: 15
D gene: TRBD2
clone size: NA
V gene: TRBV9

CDR3 protein: CASSVVVGVGRGTDTQYF
CDR3 DNA: TGTGCCAGCAGCGTAGTGGTCGGGGTCGGTAGAGGTACAGATACGCAGTATTTT
J gene: TRBJ2-3
CDR3 length: 18
D gene: NA
clone size: NA
V gene: TRBV9

CDR3 protein: CASSNRGNQPQHF
CDR3 DNA: TGTGCCAGCAGCAATCGGGGCAATCAGCCCCAGCATTTT
J gene: TRBJ1-5
CDR3 length: 13
D gene: NA
clone size: NA
V gene: TRBV21-1

CDR3 protein: CASSQRTSGYQETQYF
CDR3 DNA: TGTGCCAGCAGCCAACGGACTAGCGGGTACCAAGAGACCCAGTACTTC
J gene: TRBJ2-5
CDR3 length: 16
D gene: TRBD2
clone size: NA
V gene: TRBV14

CDR3 protein: CASSRDRQTEAFF
CDR3 DNA: TGTGCCAGCAGCAGGGACAGGCAAACTGAAGCTTTCTTT
J gene: TRBJ1-1
CDR3 length: 13
D gene: TRBD1
clone size: NA
V gene: TRBV6-4

CDR3 protein: CSVDVSLAGGNEQFF
CDR3 DNA: TGCAGCGTTGATGTGTCCCTAGCGGGAGGGAATGAGCAGTTCTTC
J gene: TRBJ2-1
CDR3 length: 15
D gene: TRBD2
clone size: NA
V gene: TRBV29-1

CDR3 protein: CATNKDGGSNTEAFF
CDR3 DNA: TGTGCCACCAACAAAGATGGGGGGTCGAACACTGAAGCTTTCTTT
J gene: TRBJ1-1
CDR3 length: 15
D gene: NA
clone size: NA
V gene: TRBV15

CDR3 protein: CASSQGRGKLNQPQHF
CDR3 DNA: TGTGCCAGCTCACAGGGAAGGGGGAAACTGAATCAGCCCCAGCATTTT
J gene: TRBJ1-5
CDR3 length: 16
D gene: NA
clone size: NA
V gene: TRBV18

CDR3 protein: CASSYSDSSYEQYF
CDR3 DNA: TGTGCCAGCAGTTACTCGGACAGTTCCTACGAGCAGTACTTC
J gene: TRBJ2-7
CDR3 length: 14
D gene: NA
clone size: NA
V gene: TRBV6-6

CDR3 protein: CASSDRLSTDTQYF
CDR3 DNA: TGTGCCAGCAGTGATAGGCTTTCCACAGATACGCAGTATTTT
J gene: TRBJ2-3
CDR3 length: 14
D gene: NA
clone size: NA
V gene: TRBV6-1

CDR3 protein: CASSLSVAGPGSGANVLTF
CDR3 DNA: TGCGCCAGCAGCTTGTCGGTAGCGGGACCCGGCTCTGGGGCCAACGTCCTGACTTTC
J gene: TRBJ2-6
CDR3 length: 19
D gene: TRBD2
clone size: NA
V gene: TRBV5-1

CDR3 protein: CASSFGQGGRYEQYF
CDR3 DNA: TGTGCCAGCAGCTTCGGTCAGGGTGGTCGCTACGAGCAGTACTTC
J gene: TRBJ2-7
CDR3 length: 15
D gene: NA
clone size: NA
V gene: TRBV5-4

CDR3 protein: CASSLTRRTGSKSGELFF
CDR3 DNA: TGTGCCAGCAGCTTAACGAGACGGACAGGGTCTAAGTCCGGGGAGCTGTTTTTT
J gene: TRBJ2-2
CDR3 length: 18
D gene: TRBD1
clone size: NA
V gene: TRBV7-3

CDR3 protein: CASSGSSYEQYF
CDR3 DNA: TGTGCCAGCAGTGGGAGCTCCTACGAGCAGTACTTC
J gene: TRBJ2-7
CDR3 length: 12
D gene: NA
clone size: NA
V gene: TRBV6-5

CDR3 protein: CASSPVGRAHEQYF
CDR3 DNA: TGTGCCAGCTCTCCCGTCGGCAGGGCCCACGAGCAGTACTTC
J gene: TRBJ2-7
CDR3 length: 14
D gene: NA
clone size: NA
V gene: TRBV18

CDR3 protein: CASSLAGRRGAGQPQHF
CDR3 DNA: TGTGCCAGCAGCTTGGCGGGGAGGAGGGGCGCAGGTCAGCCCCAGCATTTT
J gene: TRBJ1-5
CDR3 length: 17
D gene: NA
clone size: NA
V gene: TRBV5-6

CDR3 protein: CASSRRTGYFYEQYF
CDR3 DNA: TGTGCCAGCAGCCGTAGGACAGGGTACTTCTACGAGCAGTACTTC
J gene: TRBJ2-7
CDR3 length: 15
D gene: TRBD1
clone size: NA
V gene: TRBV14

CDR3 protein: CASSPNSAGGYSYGYTF
CDR3 DNA: TGTGCCAGCAGCCCCAACAGTGCAGGGGGGTATTCTTACGGCTACACCTTC
J gene: TRBJ1-2
CDR3 length: 17
D gene: TRBD1
clone size: once
V gene: TRBV11-2

CDR3 protein: CASSPQELPGTEAFF
CDR3 DNA: TGTGCCAGCAGCCCCCAGGAGCTCCCTGGGACTGAAGCTTTCTTT
J gene: TRBJ1-1
CDR3 length: 15
D gene: NA
clone size: NA
V gene: TRBV7-6

CDR3 protein: CAGGPYNEQFF
CDR3 DNA: TGTGCCGGGGGCCCCTACAATGAGCAGTTCTTC
J gene: TRBJ2-1
CDR3 length: 11
D gene: NA
clone size: NA
V gene: TRBV19

CDR3 protein: CASTTPGESTEAFF
CDR3 DNA: TGTGCCAGCACCACCCCCGGAGAGTCCACTGAAGCTTTCTTT
J gene: TRBJ1-1
CDR3 length: 14
D gene: NA
clone size: once
V gene: TRBV2

CDR3 protein: CSVARTDNYGYTF
CDR3 DNA: TGCAGCGTTGCTAGGACAGATAACTATGGCTACACCTTC
J gene: TRBJ1-2
CDR3 length: 13
D gene: NA
clone size: NA
V gene: TRBV29-1